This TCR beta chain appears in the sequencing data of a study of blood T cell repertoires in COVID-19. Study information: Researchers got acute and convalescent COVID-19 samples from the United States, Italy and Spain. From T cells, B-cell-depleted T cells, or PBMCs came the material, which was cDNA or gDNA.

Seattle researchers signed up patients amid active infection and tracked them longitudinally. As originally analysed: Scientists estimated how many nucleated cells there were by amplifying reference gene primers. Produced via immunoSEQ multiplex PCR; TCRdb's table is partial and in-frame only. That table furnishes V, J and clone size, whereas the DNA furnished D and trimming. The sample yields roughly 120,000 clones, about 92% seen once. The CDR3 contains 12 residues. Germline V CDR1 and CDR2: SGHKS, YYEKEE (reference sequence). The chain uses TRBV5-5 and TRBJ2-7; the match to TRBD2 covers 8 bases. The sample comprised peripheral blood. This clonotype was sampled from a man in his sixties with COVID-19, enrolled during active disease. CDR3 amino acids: CERVGRACEQYF. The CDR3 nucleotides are TGTGAGAGAGTCGGGAGGGCGTGCGAGCAGTACTTC.